These 15 T cell receptor beta chains were sequenced from one sample in a study of post-analysis software for immune sequencing data. Overall study results and limits: In patients, about five TRBV segments were more frequent than in controls, with TRBV5-6, TRBV5-1 and TRBV20-1 among them.

Their antigens remain unidentified. Included in the TCR beta cDNA libraries were unique molecular identifiers. One entry per CDR3 protein results from TCRdb running MiXCR on the PCR reads. The sample lists about 380,000 distinct CDR3 sequences; around 33% were seen once. Material for sequencing was blood. All receptors come from a girl aged 5-17 years with multiple sclerosis.

This clonotype was seen only once. This chain joins TRBV14 and TRBJ1-1, with 7 bases fitting TRBD1. Germline trimming cut 3 bases from V and 4 bases from J; bases unmatched to any gene: 5. This CDR3 comprises 14 residues. Germline V gene data show CDR1 as SGHDN and CDR2 as FVKESK. This chain's CDR3 is CASSHSTGLTEAFF. The CDR3 DNA sequence: TGTGCCAGCAGCCACTCGACAGGGCTCACTGAAGCTTTCTTT.

This clonotype showed up just a few times. The gene calls are TRBV9 and TRBJ2-5; TRBD1 matches at 7 bases. CDR3 size: 14 residues. Germline lookup yields CDR1 SGDLS and CDR2 YYNGEE. J was trimmed by 1 base and V by 3 bases; bases with no gene match: 3. Here the CDR3 DNA reads TGTGCCAGCAGCGGAACAGGGGCCCAAGAGACCCAGTACTTC. Amino acids: CASSGTGAQETQYF.

This clonotype was seen only a few times. This chain links TRBV29-1 with TRBJ2-3; D is ambiguous. CDR3 size: 13 residues. The V gene lost 5 bases and the J gene lost 0 bases, with 9 bases spanning the gap. Germline V gives CDR1 SQVTM, CDR2 ANQGSEA. CDR3 bases: TGCAGCGTTTTAGTAGGCAGCACAGATACGCAGTATTTT. This gives the protein CSVLVGSTDTQYF.

The rearrangement joins TRBV20-1 to TRBJ2-1, with D perhaps assigned TRBD1 or TRBD2 (5 bases each). This CDR3 is 12 amino acids long. The V gene's germline CDR1 is DFQATT and CDR2 SNEGSKA (reference sequence). V was cut by 6 bases and J by 7 bases, with 13 bases left in between. Here the CDR3 DNA reads TGCAGTGCCCCGGGACCCAGAAATGAGCAGTTCTTC. It encodes CSAPGPRNEQFF.

The chain employs TRBV7-2 and TRBJ1-6; D is ambiguous. Germline-derived CDR1 and CDR2 are SGHTA and FQGNSA. The germline V and J ends were trimmed by 2 bases and 7 bases, with 12 bases remaining between them. The CDR3 extends over 15 amino acids. DNA for the CDR3: TGTGCCAGCAGCTTACAGGAGGGCGGGAATTCACCCCTCCACTTT. Translating gives CASSLQEGGNSPLHF.

This chain uses TRBV4-1 with TRBJ2-3; D is ambiguous. CDR3 size: 14 residues. Germline V gene sequence: CDR1 MGHRA, CDR2 YSYEKL. Trimming cost V 1 base and J 6 bases, with 11 bases left between them. CDR3 in amino acids: CASSQGVFGDTQYF. CDR3 nucleotide sequence: TGCGCCAGCAGCCAAGGGGTTTTCGGGGATACGCAGTATTTT.

CDR3 in amino acids: CASSSGTGDSYNEQFF. CDR3 nucleotides: TGTGCCAGCAGCTCCGGGACAGGGGACTCCTACAATGAGCAGTTCTTC. J is TRBJ2-1 and V is TRBV7-3; 10 bases agree with TRBD1. This CDR3 comprises 16 residues. Germline assignment: CDR1 SGHTA and CDR2 FQGTGA. Losses at the gene ends were 4 bases for V and 0 bases for J; bases not matched to a gene: 3.

This clonotype was counted only a few times. The genes are TRBV7-3 and TRBJ2-4, with D perhaps matching TRBD1 (6 bases). The V and J ends lost 0 bases and 4 bases respectively, with 13 bases between them. CDR1 SGHTA and CDR2 FQGTGA come from the germline V gene. The CDR3 is made up of 16 amino acids. In DNA, the CDR3 is TGTGCCAGCAGCTTAACGGCAGGGGTCGAGAAAAACATTCAGTACTTC. This sequence encodes CASSLTAGVEKNIQYF.

The J gene is TRBJ2-7, the V gene TRBV6-1; TRBD1 matches at 7 bases. Germline values: CDR1 MNHNS, CDR2 SASEGT. CDR3 length: 18 residues. The ends lost 4 bases at V and 1 base at J; junction bases unmatched: 16. CDR3 sequence (DNA): TGTGCCAGCAGTGGCCCCCCGCTTCCGGACAGGAGATCCTACGAGCAGTACTTC. It codes for CASSGPPLPDRRSYEQYF.

The chain links TRBV11-2 to TRBJ2-1, with unresolved D. The CDR3 sequence is 11 residues long. CDR1 is SGHAT, CDR2 FQNNGV, per germline. The V end lost 5 bases, the J end lost 6 bases, and 5 bases lay between the germline ends. The CDR3 sequence is CASSSTNEQFF. CDR3 coding DNA: TGTGCCAGCAGCAGCACCAATGAGCAGTTCTTC.

Details on this clonotype: One junction end disagrees with the germline gene, perhaps due to a read error. This chain links TRBV5-1 with TRBJ2-7, with D perhaps being TRBD1 or TRBD2 (5 bases each). Germline CDR1 reads SGHRS; CDR2 reads YFSETQ. The CDR3 extends over 15 amino acids. The CDR3 DNA follows: TGCGTCAGCAGCATATCTCCAGGGACCTCCTACGAGCAGTACTTC. The encoded protein is CVSSISPGTSYEQYF.

This chain uses TRBV6-5 with TRBJ1-6; TRBD1 agrees at 8 bases. V lost 6 bases to trimming and J lost 6 bases; unmatched junction nucleotides: 1. The CDR3 runs 13 residues. Germline assignment: CDR1 MNHEY and CDR2 SVGAGI. CDR3 sequence: CASRGQANSPLHF. The CDR3 DNA sequence: TGTGCCAGCAGGGGACAGGCTAATTCACCCCTCCACTTT.

In nucleotides, the CDR3 is TGTGCCAGCAGCGGACAGCTATTTTTGAGCACAGATACGCAGTATTTT. It encodes CASSGQLFLSTDTQYF. The V and J genes are TRBV12-3 or TRBV12-4 and TRBJ2-3; tentative D call: TRBD1 (6 bases). Trimming pared 6 bases from V and 0 bases from J, leaving 16 bases between. The CDR3 has 16 residues.

The J gene is TRBJ1-4, the V gene TRBV6-5; D gene unclear. This CDR3 comprises 14 residues. Deletions cut 5 bases from V and 6 bases from J, with 13 bases between. CDR1 MNHEY and CDR2 SVGAGI come from the germline V gene. DNA of the CDR3: TGTGCCAGCAGTCGACGGTTGGTGGATGAAAAACTGTTTTTT. The encoded protein is CASSRRLVDEKLFF.

The chain employs TRBV6-5 and TRBJ1-2, with TRBD1 matching over 11 bases. The ends lost 4 bases at V and 4 bases at J; junction bases unmatched: 11. CDR1 and CDR2 from the germline V gene are MNHEY and SVGAGI. The CDR3 totals 17 residues. CDR3 bases: TGTGCCAGCAGTTCTATCCCGGGACAGGGGGAGGGCTATGGCTACACCTTC. It translates to CASSSIPGQGEGYGYTF.